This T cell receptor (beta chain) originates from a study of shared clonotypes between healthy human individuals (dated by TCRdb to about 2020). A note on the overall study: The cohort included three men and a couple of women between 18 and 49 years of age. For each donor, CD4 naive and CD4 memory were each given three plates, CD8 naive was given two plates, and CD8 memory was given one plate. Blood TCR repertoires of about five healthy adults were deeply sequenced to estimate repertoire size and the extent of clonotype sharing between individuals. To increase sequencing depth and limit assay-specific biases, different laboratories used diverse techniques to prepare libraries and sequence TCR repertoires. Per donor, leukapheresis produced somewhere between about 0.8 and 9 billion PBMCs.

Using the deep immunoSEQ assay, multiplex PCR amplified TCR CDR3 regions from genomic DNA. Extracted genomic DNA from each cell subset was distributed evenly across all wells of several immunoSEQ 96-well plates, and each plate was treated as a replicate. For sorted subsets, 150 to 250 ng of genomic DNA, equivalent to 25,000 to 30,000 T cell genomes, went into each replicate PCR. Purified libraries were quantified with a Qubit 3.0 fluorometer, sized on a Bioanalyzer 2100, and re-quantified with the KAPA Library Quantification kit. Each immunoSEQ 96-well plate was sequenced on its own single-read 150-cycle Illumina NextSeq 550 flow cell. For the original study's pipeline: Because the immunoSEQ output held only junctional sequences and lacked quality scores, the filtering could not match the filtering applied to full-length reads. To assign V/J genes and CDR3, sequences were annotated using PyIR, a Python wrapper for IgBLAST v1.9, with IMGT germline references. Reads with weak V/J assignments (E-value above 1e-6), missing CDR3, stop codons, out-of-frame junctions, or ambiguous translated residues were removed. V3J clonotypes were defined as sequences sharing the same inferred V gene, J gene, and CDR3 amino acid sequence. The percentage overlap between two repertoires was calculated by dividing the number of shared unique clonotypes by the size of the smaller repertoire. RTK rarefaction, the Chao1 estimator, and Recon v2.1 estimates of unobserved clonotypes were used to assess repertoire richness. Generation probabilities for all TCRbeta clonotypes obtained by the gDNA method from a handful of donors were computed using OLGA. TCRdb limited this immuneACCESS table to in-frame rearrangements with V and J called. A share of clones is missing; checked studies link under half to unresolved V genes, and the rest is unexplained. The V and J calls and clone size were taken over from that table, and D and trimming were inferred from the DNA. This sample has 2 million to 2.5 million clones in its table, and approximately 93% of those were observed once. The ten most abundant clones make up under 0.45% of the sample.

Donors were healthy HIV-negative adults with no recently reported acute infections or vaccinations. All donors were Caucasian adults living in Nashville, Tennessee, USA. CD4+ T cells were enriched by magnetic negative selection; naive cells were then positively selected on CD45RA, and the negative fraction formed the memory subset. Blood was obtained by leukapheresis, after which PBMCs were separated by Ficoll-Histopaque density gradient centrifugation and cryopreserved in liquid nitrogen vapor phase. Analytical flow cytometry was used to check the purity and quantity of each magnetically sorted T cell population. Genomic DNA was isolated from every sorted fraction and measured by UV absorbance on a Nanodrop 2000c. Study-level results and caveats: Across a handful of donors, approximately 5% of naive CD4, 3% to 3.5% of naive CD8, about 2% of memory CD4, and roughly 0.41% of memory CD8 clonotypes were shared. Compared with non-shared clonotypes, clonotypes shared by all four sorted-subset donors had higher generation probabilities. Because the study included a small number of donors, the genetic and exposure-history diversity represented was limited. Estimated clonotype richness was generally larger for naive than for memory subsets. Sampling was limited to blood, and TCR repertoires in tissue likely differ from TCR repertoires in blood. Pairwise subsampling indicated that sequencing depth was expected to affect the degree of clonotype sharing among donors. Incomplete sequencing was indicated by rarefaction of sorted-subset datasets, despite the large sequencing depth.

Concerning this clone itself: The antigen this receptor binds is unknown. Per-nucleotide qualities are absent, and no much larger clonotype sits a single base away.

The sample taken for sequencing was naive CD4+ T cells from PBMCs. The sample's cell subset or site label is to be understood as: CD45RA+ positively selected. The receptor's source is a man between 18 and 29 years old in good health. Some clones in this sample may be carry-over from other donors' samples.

The nucleotides read TGTGCCAGCAGACCGACAGGGGGGGATACGCAGTATTTT. The translation is CASRPTGGDTQYF. The rearrangement joined TRBV28 to TRBJ2-3; TRBD1 aligns with 9 central bases. From the cysteine up to the phenylalanine, the CDR3 has a length of 13 residues. The kept DNA is CDR3 alone, 39 bases in frame from the first base. Here V drops 6 bases and J drops 6 bases, and the junction holds 4 bases not matched to any gene. CDR1 and CDR2 are drawn from the germline V gene: MDHEN, SYDVKM.